This passage covers 13 T cell receptor beta chains from one sample sequenced in a study of hypomethylating agent response in myelodysplastic syndrome. Only in-frame clones appear in the TCRdb table, and some are missing; sequencing was by immunoSEQ multiplex PCR. The repertoire includes some 4,500 clones, about four fifths of them detected once, and 15% to 20% sits in the top ten. This material consisted of bone marrow, taken before or after starting hypomethylating agent treatment for myelodysplastic syndrome (not recorded which). Every receptor here comes from a human donor with myelodysplastic syndrome.

The genes are TRBV27 and TRBJ2-6; 9 nucleotides align to TRBD1. Germline V gives CDR1 MNHEY, CDR2 SMNVEV (reference sequence). This CDR3 is 17 amino acids long. V was pared by 6 bases and J by 0 bases, with 6 bases of the junction left unmatched. This chain's CDR3 is CASSLGQGLSGANVLTF. CDR3 in DNA: TGTGCCAGCAGCCTGGGACAGGGCCTCTCTGGGGCCAACGTCCTGACTTTC.

V usage is TRBV5-4 and J usage is TRBJ1-2; D unclear. V was trimmed by 2 bases and J by 3 bases, leaving 8 bases between them. CDR3 length: 13 residues. In germline, CDR1 is SGHNT, CDR2 YYREEE (reference sequence). DNA of the CDR3: TGTGCCAGCAGCTTCAGGAGTCACTATGGCTACACCTTC. Its translation is CASSFRSHYGYTF.

V and J are TRBV5-1 and TRBJ2-1; 9 nucleotides align to TRBD2. In germline, CDR1 is SGHRS, CDR2 YFSETQ. V was pared by 0 bases and J by 7 bases, with 8 bases of the junction left unmatched. The CDR3 is made up of 16 amino acids. The CDR3 bases are TGCGCCAGCAGCTTGGCCCCCGCGGGAGGGAATAATGAGCAGTTCTTC. This codes for CASSLAPAGGNNEQFF.

The chain is built from TRBV7-9 and TRBJ1-1; no firm D call. V was cut by 5 bases and J by 3 bases, with 16 bases left in between. This CDR3 region has 15 residues. Germline lookup yields CDR1 SEHNR and CDR2 FQNEAQ (reference sequence). The CDR3 coding sequence is TGTGCCAGCAGCCGGCGGACGGGTCGCGACACTGAAGCTTTCTTT. This translates into CASSRRTGRDTEAFF.

The chain has TRBV2 and TRBJ2-7; D possibly corresponds to TRBD1 (6 bases). V was pared by 4 bases and J by 0 bases, with 10 bases between. From germline, CDR1 is SNHLY and CDR2 FYNNEI. CDR3 size: 14 residues. Here the CDR3 DNA reads TGTGCCAGCAGTGTCCAGGGGAGCTCCTACGAGCAGTACTTC. The encoded protein is CASSVQGSSYEQYF.

The rearrangement links TRBV15 to TRBJ2-5; possible D gene TRBD2, 7 bases. Matching the DNA end better, TRBJ2-7 makes the J call doubtful. Germline V CDR1 and CDR2: LNHNV, YYDKDF (reference sequence). The CDR3 sequence is 15 residues long. CDR3 region: CATSRGGGGGREQYF. CDR3 nucleotides: TGTGCCACCAGCAGAGGGGGGGGCGGGGGCCGCGAGCAGTACTTC.

CDR3: CASSLSIARGSAGELFF. For the CDR3, the DNA is TGTGCCAGCAGTTTATCGATTGCTAGGGGGAGCGCCGGGGAGCTGTTTTTT. The chain carries TRBV27 and TRBJ2-2; D may be TRBD1 (6 bases). Germline lookup yields CDR1 MNHEY and CDR2 SMNVEV (reference sequence). CDR3 length: 17 residues. Trimming removed 0 bases at V and 6 bases at J, with 17 bases between.

The rearrangement links TRBV7-9 to TRBJ1-1; D is uncertain. The CDR3 is 15 amino acids. CDR1 and CDR2 (germline): SEHNR, FQNEAQ (reference sequence). Trimming removed 5 bases from V and 1 base from J, with 14 bases in between. This CDR3 reads CASSPTSAQNTEAFF. In DNA, the CDR3 is TGTGCCAGCAGCCCCACGTCGGCGCAGAACACTGAAGCTTTCTTT. Combining the CDR3 with reference TRBV7-9 and TRBJ1-1 gives the whole variable domain DTGVSQNPRHKITKRGQNVTFRCDPISEHNRLYWYRQTLGQGPEFLTYFQNEAQLEKSRLLSDRFSAERPKGSFSTLEIQRTEQGDSAMYLCASSPTSAQNTEAFFGQGTRLTVV.

The chain couples TRBV9 to TRBJ1-3; TRBD1 matches at 8 bases. The V gene end was trimmed by 3 bases and the J gene end by 4 bases; junction bases not matched to a gene: 6. Germline V gene data show CDR1 as SGDLS and CDR2 as YYNGEE. This CDR3 spans 15 amino acids. The CDR3 sequence: CASSGTGRLGNTIYF. The CDR3 coding sequence is TGTGCCAGCAGCGGGACAGGGCGCCTGGGAAACACCATATATTTT.

The chain uses TRBV27 and TRBJ2-5, with TRBD2 identical over 9 bases. Germline loops: CDR1 MNHEY, CDR2 SMNVEV (reference sequence). This CDR3 spans 16 amino acids. The V and J ends lost 1 base and 4 bases, in that order; junction bases with no gene match: 7. CDR3 sequence: CASSLFSGSILETQYF. Written as DNA, the CDR3 is TGTGCCAGCAGTTTATTTAGCGGGAGCATCCTAGAGACCCAGTACTTC.

This chain connects TRBV29-1 to TRBJ2-5, with 7 bases fitting TRBD1. Germline assignment: CDR1 SQVTM and CDR2 ANQGSEA. With 8 bases clipped from V and 8 bases from J, the junction kept 17 bases outside the gene matches. The CDR3 sequence is 14 residues long. The CDR3 DNA reads TGCAGCCCTATTATGAGGGCAGACAGGGATACCCAGTACTTC. Translation gives CSPIMRADRDTQYF.

The chain has TRBV7-6 and TRBJ2-6; TRBD1 matches at 11 bases. The CDR3 spans 17 residues. CDR1 and CDR2 from the germline V gene are SGHVS and FNYEAQ. J was trimmed by 0 bases and V by 5 bases; bases with no gene match: 3. The DNA for the CDR3 is TGTGCCAGCAGCGGGGGACAGGGGGTCTCTGGGGCCAACGTCCTGACTTTC. Translation gives CASSGGQGVSGANVLTF.

This clone has only one observation. This chain connects TRBV7-9 to TRBJ1-1; D unclear. The germline V gene encodes CDR1 SEHNR and CDR2 FQNEAQ (reference sequence). The CDR3 contains 15 residues. V was cut by 7 bases and J by 4 bases, with 19 bases left in between. The CDR3 DNA sequence: TGTGCCAGCAACCCCTCGGCAGCCTCGGGCACTGAAGCTTTCTTT. Translated: CASNPSAASGTEAFF.